One sample yielded the 23 T cell receptor beta chains listed below, sequenced in a study of blood T cell repertoires in COVID-19. Assay: immunoSEQ multiplex PCR; the TCRdb copy retains only in-frame clones and omits some. Seen here are about 240,000 clones, around 87% observed once, and the top ten hold just over 7%. Sequencing was performed on peripheral blood. The receptor source for this set is a man aged 60-69 years who had recovered from COVID-19.

The CDR3 loop reads CASSLGDRGQGTEAFF. The CDR3, as DNA: TGTGCCAGCAGTTTAGGGGACAGGGGCCAAGGGACTGAAGCTTTCTTT. The chain uses TRBV28 and TRBJ1-1, with 10 bases lining up with TRBD1. The CDR3 has 16 residues. Germline lookup yields CDR1 MDHEN and CDR2 SYDVKM. J gave up 5 bases and V 2 bases, and 8 bases lay outside the gene matches.

The gene calls are TRBV5-6 and TRBJ2-5; D possibly corresponds to TRBD1 (6 bases). Deletions cut 4 bases from V and 7 bases from J, with 17 bases between. The germline CDR1 and CDR2 sequences are SGHDT and YYEEEE. The CDR3 contains 14 residues. CDR3: CASSTTRQVGTQYF. As DNA, the CDR3 is TGTGCCAGCAGCACCACCCGACAGGTTGGGACCCAGTACTTC.

The chain is built from TRBV3-1 (or the pseudogene TRBV3-2) and TRBJ1-2, with D possibly TRBD1 on 5 matching bases. This CDR3 spans 14 amino acids. The V end lost 1 base, the J end lost 2 bases, and 8 bases lay between the germline ends. Germline assignment: CDR1 LGHDT and CDR2 YNNKEL (reference sequence). CDR3 coding DNA: TGTGCCAGCAGCCAAGCGGCAGGGAACTATGGCTACACCTTC. It is translated as CASSQAAGNYGYTF.

The chain is built from TRBV5-1 and TRBJ1-1, with D uncertain. Trimming left V 0 bases short and J 3 bases short, with 9 bases between. Germline V gene lookup returns CDR1 SGHRS and CDR2 YFSETQ. The CDR3 runs 14 residues. The CDR3 DNA sequence: TGCGCCAGCAGCTTGGGCGTTCCGGACACTGAAGCTTTCTTT. This encodes CASSLGVPDTEAFF.

CDR3 sequence: CAISEGQGASNQPQHF. The CDR3, as DNA: TGTGCCATCAGTGAGGGGCAGGGGGCGAGCAATCAGCCCCAGCATTTT. The J gene is TRBJ1-5, the V gene TRBV10-3; 8 nucleotides align to TRBD1. This CDR3 has 16 residues. Germline V gene lookup returns CDR1 ENHRY and CDR2 SYGVKD. J was trimmed by 1 base and V by 2 bases; bases with no gene match: 4.

V usage is TRBV12-3 or TRBV12-4 and J usage is TRBJ1-3, with D unclear. V was shortened by 3 bases and J by 2 bases, with 5 bases between the two germline ends. The CDR3 runs 13 residues. Written as DNA, the CDR3 is TGTGCCAGCAGTTTGAGGGCTGGAAACACCATATATTTT. Translated: CASSLRAGNTIYF.

The chain carries TRBV5-3 and TRBJ1-2; 7 bases map to TRBD1. TRBV5-3 is an ORF, with its function uncertain. The CDR3 is 18 residues long. Trimming removed 6 bases from V and 2 bases from J; junction bases left unmatched: 19. The CDR3 is CARTHYRDRRLLNYGYTF. For the CDR3, the DNA is TGTGCCAGAACCCATTACCGGGACAGAAGGCTGTTAAACTATGGCTACACCTTC.

This chain joins TRBV19 and TRBJ2-6; 7 bases line up with TRBD1. Germline CDR1 and CDR2: LNHDA and SQIVND (reference sequence). The length of the CDR3 is 15 residues. Trimming cost V 7 bases and J 1 base; bases outside gene matches: 4. The CDR3 reads CASTPQGSGANVLTF. The CDR3 DNA sequence: TGTGCCAGTACCCCACAGGGGTCTGGGGCCAACGTCCTGACTTTC.

The J gene is TRBJ1-1, the V gene TRBV19; D remains unclear. From germline, CDR1 is LNHDA and CDR2 SQIVND (reference sequence). This CDR3 spans 15 amino acids. The germline V and J ends were trimmed by 4 bases and 1 base, with 13 bases remaining between them. CDR3 sequence reads: CASSTRLAGNTEAFF. In nucleotides, the CDR3 is TGTGCCAGTAGTACTAGGCTGGCGGGGAACACTGAAGCTTTCTTT.

This clone was detected once. This chain connects TRBV6-5 to TRBJ1-1; D ambiguous. The CDR3 is made up of 12 amino acids. The V end was cut by 8 bases, the J end by 3 bases, with 10 bases between. CDR1 is MNHEY, CDR2 SVGAGI, per germline. CDR3 loop: CASRTGYTEAFF. CDR3 nucleotides: TGTGCCAGCCGTACTGGTTACACTGAAGCTTTCTTT.

CDR3 DNA sequence: TGCGCCAGCAGCTTGGCCCCAGCGGGGGGGCAAAATGAGCAGTTCTTC. It codes for CASSLAPAGGQNEQFF. The genes are TRBV5-1 and TRBJ2-1; 10 bases line up with TRBD2. This CDR3 has 16 residues. CDR1 SGHRS and CDR2 YFSETQ come from the germline V gene. With 0 bases clipped from V and 7 bases from J, the junction kept 7 bases outside the gene matches.

This clone was seen just once. The chain is built from TRBV5-1 and TRBJ1-3; TRBD1 matches at 8 bases. The CDR3 covers 16 residues. Looked up from germline, CDR1 is SGHRS and CDR2 is YFSETQ. Trimming removed 0 bases from V and 2 bases from J; junction bases left unmatched: 4. For the CDR3, the DNA is TGCGCCAGCAGCTTGGGCCCAGGGGGCACTGGAAACACCATATATTTT. Amino acids: CASSLGPGGTGNTIYF.

The rearrangement uses TRBV10-3 and TRBJ2-2; 7 bases are a match to TRBD1. The junction had 3 bases not matched to a gene; V was cut back by 4 bases and J by 4 bases. CDR1 and CDR2 from the germline V gene are ENHRY and SYGVKD. This CDR3 is 14 amino acids long. CDR3 in DNA: TGTGCCATCAGTGGAGAGGGGGCCACCGGGGAGCTGTTTTTT. It yields the protein CAISGEGATGELFF.

The rearrangement links TRBV7-9 to TRBJ1-4, with TRBD1 identical over 8 bases. V lost 3 bases and J lost 4; bases outside the gene matches: 7. Germline V gives CDR1 SEHNR, CDR2 FQNEAQ (reference sequence). The CDR3 spans 16 residues. This CDR3 reads CASSLGRQGFNEKLFF. The CDR3 DNA reads TGTGCCAGCAGCTTGGGCCGACAGGGGTTTAATGAAAAACTGTTTTTT. The complete variable domain, with remaining parts taken from reference TRBV7-9 and TRBJ1-4, reads DTGVSQNPRHKITKRGQNVTFRCDPISEHNRLYWYRQTLGQGPEFLTYFQNEAQLEKSRLLSDRFSAERPKGSFSTLEIQRTEQGDSAMYLCASSLGRQGFNEKLFFGSGTQLSVL.

The chain couples TRBV15 to TRBJ2-7, with 9 bases aligning to TRBD1. CDR1 and CDR2 from the germline V gene are LNHNV and YYDKDF (reference sequence). Trimming took 4 bases from V and 0 from J; bases not matched to a gene: 7. The CDR3 consists of 16 residues. Here the CDR3 reads CATSNPDRGYSYEQYF. For the CDR3, the DNA is TGTGCCACCAGCAATCCGGACAGGGGCTACTCCTACGAGCAGTACTTC.

This chain links TRBV5-8 with TRBJ1-1, with 10 nucleotides matching TRBD1. Germline CDR1 reads SGHTS; CDR2 reads YDEGEE. V shed 0 bases, J shed 5 bases, and the junction held 10 bases outside the gene matches. This CDR3 has 17 amino acids. CDR3: CASSLGQGARGVTEAFF. The CDR3, as DNA: TGTGCCAGCAGCTTGGGACAGGGGGCGCGAGGTGTGACTGAAGCTTTCTTT.

The V gene is TRBV5-5, the J gene TRBJ2-7; TRBD2 agrees at 9 bases. The CDR3 has 16 amino acids. From germline, CDR1 is SGHKS and CDR2 YYEKEE (reference sequence). Unmatched junction bases numbered 8, after V lost 0 bases and J lost 4 bases. The CDR3 loop reads CASSLAPLAGVYEQYF. CDR3 sequence (DNA): TGTGCCAGCAGCTTGGCCCCCTTAGCGGGGGTTTACGAGCAGTACTTC.

The chain joins TRBV5-5 to TRBJ1-6, with D uncertain. Germline V CDR1 and CDR2: SGHKS, YYEKEE (reference sequence). The CDR3 is made up of 14 amino acids. V gave up 0 bases and J gave up 7 bases, with 8 bases separating them. The CDR3 nucleotides read TGTGCCAGCAGCTTGGCCGGTCGGAATTCACCCCTCCACTTT. Its translation: CASSLAGRNSPLHF.

The table lists this clone with a few counts. The chain employs TRBV10-2 and TRBJ2-7; D is possibly TRBD1 (6 bases). Trimming stripped 3 bases from V and 4 bases from J, with 10 bases between. The CDR3 covers 13 residues. The germline V gene encodes CDR1 WSHSY and CDR2 SAAADI. The CDR3 here is CASSDGGHYEQYF. The CDR3, as DNA: TGCGCCAGCAGTGATGGGGGACATTACGAGCAGTACTTC.

The V gene is TRBV3-1 (or the pseudogene TRBV3-2), the J gene TRBJ1-6, with no clear D. The CDR3 totals 16 residues. V was trimmed by 1 base and J by 8 bases, leaving 15 bases between them. Germline CDR1 LGHDT, CDR2 YNNKEL (reference sequence). The CDR3 DNA sequence: TGTGCCAGCAGCCAAGTCCCTGGGAGGTGGGATTCACCCCTCCACTTT. This gives the protein CASSQVPGRWDSPLHF.

The genes are TRBV6-5 and TRBJ2-7; 10 nucleotides match TRBD2. The V segment lost 8 bases and the J segment 6 bases; nucleotides outside the gene matches: 7. Looked up from germline, CDR1 is MNHEY and CDR2 is SVGAGI. The CDR3 totals 13 residues. CDR3 loop: CASGSGGAGEQYF. The CDR3 DNA reads as TGTGCCAGCGGAAGCGGGGGGGCAGGCGAGCAGTACTTC.

This chain links TRBV25-1 with TRBJ1-2, with 9 bases lining up with TRBD1. The V segment lost 4 bases and the J segment 6 bases; nucleotides outside the gene matches: 6. The CDR3 has 14 amino acids. Looked up from germline, CDR1 is MGHDK and CDR2 is SYGVNS. The CDR3 is CASSGRTGADGYTF. CDR3 DNA: TGTGCCAGCAGTGGACGGACAGGGGCGGATGGCTACACCTTC.

The V and J genes are TRBV10-3 and TRBJ1-1, with D uncertain. V lost 2 bases, J lost 2 bases, and 9 bases lay in between. Looked up from germline, CDR1 is ENHRY and CDR2 is SYGVKD. The CDR3 is 14 residues long. In DNA, the CDR3 is TGTGCCATCAGTGAGGTTGAGGGAAACACTGAAGCTTTCTTT. Residues: CAISEVEGNTEAFF.